Each of the 11 T cell receptor beta chains below was sequenced from the same sample in a study of shared clonotypes between healthy human individuals. Some clones are missing from TCRdb's copy, which holds only in-frame ones; the method was immunoSEQ multiplex PCR. The table includes about 500,000 clones, 70% to 80% detected once. The sequenced material came from PBMCs. The origin of the receptors is a woman in her thirties or forties in good health. Some clones in this sample may be carry-over from other donors' samples.

The rearrangement joins TRBV6-5 to TRBJ2-3; 9 bases fit TRBD2. The length of the CDR3 is 16 residues. CDR1 MNHEY and CDR2 SVGAGI come from the germline V gene. Trimming cost V 2 bases and J 0 bases; bases outside gene matches: 3. The CDR3 nucleotides are TGTGCCAGCAGTTACGCGGCGGGAGGGAGCACAGATACGCAGTATTTT. This gives the protein CASSYAAGGSTDTQYF.

This sequence joins TRBV7-9 and TRBJ1-2; D unresolved. V lost 2 bases and J lost 8, with 15 bases in between. Germline assignment: CDR1 SEHNR and CDR2 FQNEAQ (reference sequence). CDR3 size: 14 residues. The CDR3 region is CASSLLRPTAGYTF. In DNA, the CDR3 is TGTGCCAGCAGCTTACTGAGACCTACCGCGGGCTACACCTTC.

The rearrangement uses TRBV18 and TRBJ1-4, with TRBD1 as a possible D gene (6 bases). This CDR3 region has 16 residues. Germline CDR1 and CDR2: KGHSH and LQKENI. V was cut by 1 base and J by 2 bases, with 11 bases left in between. CDR3 protein: CASSPLQGSTNEKLFF. DNA for the CDR3: TGTGCCAGCTCACCACTACAGGGATCGACTAATGAAAAACTGTTTTTT.

This clone was picked up many times. The identical CDR3 is also encoded by other nucleotide sequences in the sample. The chain carries TRBV19 and TRBJ2-7, with 7 bases matching TRBD1. V was clipped by 4 bases and J by 3 bases; unmatched bases: 3. CDR1 and CDR2 (germline): LNHDA, SQIVND (reference sequence). CDR3 size: 13 residues. CDR3 region: CASSRDSYYEQYF. The DNA of the CDR3 is TGTGCCAGTAGTAGGGACAGCTACTACGAGCAGTACTTC.

About this clone: With a far larger clone one base away, a read error is the likely cause. Other DNA sequences from this sample encode an identical CDR3 as well. V and J are TRBV5-4 and TRBJ2-2, with D possibly being TRBD2 (5 bases). This CDR3 has 13 amino acids. Germline V CDR1 and CDR2: SGHNT, YYREEE (reference sequence). The CDR3 DNA reads TGTGCCAGCCGGGGAGCGAATACCGGGGAGCTGTTTTTT. This codes for CASRGANTGELFF.

The gene calls are TRBV4-2 and TRBJ2-1; 11 bases fit TRBD2. Germline V gives CDR1 LGHNA, CDR2 YNFKEQ. V trimming: 1 base; J trimming: 6 bases; junction bases outside the gene matches: 5. CDR3 length: 16 amino acids. The CDR3 loop is CASSQAGLADRNEQFF. The CDR3, as DNA: TGTGCCAGCAGCCAAGCGGGACTAGCGGATCGCAATGAGCAGTTCTTC.

The chain uses TRBV28 and TRBJ2-7; 7 bases align to TRBD1. V lost 4 bases and J lost 6; bases outside the gene matches: 18. CDR3 length: 17 amino acids. Germline values: CDR1 MDHEN, CDR2 SYDVKM. CDR3 bases: TGTGCCAGCAGTTACCCTAGGGGGCAGCCAAGAGAATCCGAGCAGTACTTC. Its translation is CASSYPRGQPRESEQYF.

A few counts support this clone. This chain joins TRBV4-1 and TRBJ1-4; D gene unclear. CDR1 and CDR2 from the germline V gene are MGHRA and YSYEKL. The CDR3 is made up of 15 amino acids. The germline V and J ends were trimmed by 0 bases and 3 bases, with 8 bases remaining between them. Here the CDR3 DNA reads TGCGCCAGCAGCCAAGATTGGGTTTCTAATGAAAAACTGTTTTTT. Its translation: CASSQDWVSNEKLFF.

The chain joins TRBV4-1 to TRBJ2-1, with D uncertain. CDR3 length equals 14 residues. From germline, CDR1 is MGHRA and CDR2 YSYEKL. V was shortened by 5 bases and J by 3 bases, with 11 bases between the two germline ends. For the CDR3, the DNA is TGCGCCAGCAGCTTAATGCCGTACTACAATGAGCAGTTCTTC. Translating gives CASSLMPYYNEQFF.

This rearrangement joins TRBV7-8 to TRBJ2-2; 7 bases are shared with TRBD2. Per the germline V gene, CDR1 is SGHVS and CDR2 is FQNEAQ. The CDR3 totals 14 residues. V trimming: 6 bases; J trimming: 5 bases; junction bases outside the gene matches: 6. The CDR3 nucleotides read TGTGCCAGCAGTTCCTCGGGGGGTACCGGGGAGCTGTTTTTT. It encodes CASSSSGGTGELFF.

J is TRBJ2-7 and V is TRBV7-2, with 10 bases identical to TRBD2. The length of the CDR3 is 17 residues. The junction had 13 bases not matched to a gene; V was cut back by 5 bases and J by 3 bases. Per the germline V gene, CDR1 is SGHTA and CDR2 is FQGNSA. CDR3 nucleotide sequence: TGTGCCAGCAGCCTACGCGACTCTAGCGGGAGTAGCTACGAGCAGTACTTC. Its protein is CASSLRDSSGSSYEQYF.